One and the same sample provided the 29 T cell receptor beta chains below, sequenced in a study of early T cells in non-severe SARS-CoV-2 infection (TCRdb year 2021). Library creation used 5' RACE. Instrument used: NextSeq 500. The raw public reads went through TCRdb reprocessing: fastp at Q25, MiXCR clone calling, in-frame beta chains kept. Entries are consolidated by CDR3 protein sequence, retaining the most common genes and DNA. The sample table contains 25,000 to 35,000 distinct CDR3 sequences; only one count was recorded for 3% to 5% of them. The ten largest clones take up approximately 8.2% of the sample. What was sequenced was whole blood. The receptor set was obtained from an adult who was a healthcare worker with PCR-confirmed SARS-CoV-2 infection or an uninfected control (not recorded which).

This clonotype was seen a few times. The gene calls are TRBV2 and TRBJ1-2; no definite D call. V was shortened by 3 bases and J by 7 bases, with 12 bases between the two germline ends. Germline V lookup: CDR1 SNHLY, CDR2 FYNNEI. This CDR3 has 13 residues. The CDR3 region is CASSEAQRPGYTF. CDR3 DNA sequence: TGTGCCAGCAGTGAGGCCCAGCGGCCTGGCTACACCTTC.

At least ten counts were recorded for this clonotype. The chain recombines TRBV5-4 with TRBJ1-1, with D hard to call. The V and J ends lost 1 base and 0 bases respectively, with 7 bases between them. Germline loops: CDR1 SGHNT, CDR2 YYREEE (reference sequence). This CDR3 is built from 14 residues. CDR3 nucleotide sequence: TGTGCCAGCAGCTTGACGGGCGTGAACACTGAAGCTTTCTTT. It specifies CASSLTGVNTEAFF.

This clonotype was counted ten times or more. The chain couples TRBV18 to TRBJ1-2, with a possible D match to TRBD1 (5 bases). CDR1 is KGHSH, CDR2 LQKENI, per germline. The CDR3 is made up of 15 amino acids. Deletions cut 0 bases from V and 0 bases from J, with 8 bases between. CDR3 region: CASSPPRGANYGYTF. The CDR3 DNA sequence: TGTGCCAGCTCACCACCAAGGGGAGCTAACTATGGCTACACCTTC.

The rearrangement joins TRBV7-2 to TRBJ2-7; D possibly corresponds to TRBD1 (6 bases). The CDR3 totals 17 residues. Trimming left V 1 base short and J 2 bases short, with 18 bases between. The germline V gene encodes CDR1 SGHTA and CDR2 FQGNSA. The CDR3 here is CASSLGRGSTGTYEQYF. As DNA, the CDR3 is TGTGCCAGCAGCTTAGGTAGGGGGTCCACAGGGACCTACGAGCAGTACTTC.

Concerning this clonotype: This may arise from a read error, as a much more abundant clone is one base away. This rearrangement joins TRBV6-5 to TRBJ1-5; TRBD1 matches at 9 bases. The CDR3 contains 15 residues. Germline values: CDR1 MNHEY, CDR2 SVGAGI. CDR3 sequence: CASSYTGGGNQPQQF. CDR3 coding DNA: TGTGCCAGCAGTTACACAGGGGGCGGCAATCAGCCCCAGCAATTT.

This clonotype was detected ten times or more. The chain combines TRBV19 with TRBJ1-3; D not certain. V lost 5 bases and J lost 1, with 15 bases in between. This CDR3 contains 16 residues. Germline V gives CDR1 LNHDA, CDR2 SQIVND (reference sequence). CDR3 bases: TGTGCCAGTAGTGCCTCCCGGGGATCATCTGGAAACACCATATATTTT. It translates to CASSASRGSSGNTIYF.

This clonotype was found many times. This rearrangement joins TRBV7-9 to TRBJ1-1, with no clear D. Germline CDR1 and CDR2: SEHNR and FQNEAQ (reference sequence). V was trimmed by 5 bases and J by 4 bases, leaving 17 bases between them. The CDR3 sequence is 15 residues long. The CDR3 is CASSPLSLRATEAFF. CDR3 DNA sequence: TGTGCCAGCAGCCCTCTTTCACTTCGGGCCACTGAAGCTTTCTTT.

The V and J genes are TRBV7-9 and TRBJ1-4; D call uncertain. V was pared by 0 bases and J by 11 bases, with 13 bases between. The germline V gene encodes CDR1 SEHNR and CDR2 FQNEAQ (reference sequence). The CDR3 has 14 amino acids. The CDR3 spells CASSLAVPPIKLFF. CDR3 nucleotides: TGTGCCAGCAGCTTAGCGGTTCCCCCCATCAAACTGTTTTTT.

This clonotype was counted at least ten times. CDR3 residues: CASRRGGAYNEQFF. DNA of the CDR3: TGTGCCAGCAGGAGGGGCGGGGCTTACAATGAGCAGTTCTTC. The chain recombines TRBV2 with TRBJ2-1; D is possibly TRBD2 (6 bases). The CDR3 runs to 14 residues. The V end was cut by 6 bases, the J end by 4 bases, with 13 bases between. In germline, CDR1 is SNHLY, CDR2 FYNNEI. The variable domain in full, completed from reference TRBV2 and TRBJ2-1, reads EPEVTQTPSHQVTQMGQEVILRCVPISNHLYFYWYRQILGQKVEFLVSFYNNEISEKSEIFDDQFSVERPDGSNFTLKIRSTKLEDSAMYFCASRRGGAYNEQFFGPGTRLTVL.

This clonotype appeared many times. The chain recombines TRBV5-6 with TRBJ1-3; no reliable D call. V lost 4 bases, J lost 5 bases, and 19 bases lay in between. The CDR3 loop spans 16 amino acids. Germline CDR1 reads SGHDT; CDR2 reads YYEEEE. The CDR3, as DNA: TGTGCCAGCAGCCCATCCATCGGCGGAATTCGAAACACCATATATTTT. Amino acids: CASSPSIGGIRNTIYF.

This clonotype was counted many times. The CDR3 here is CASSDRPYQETQYF. The CDR3 DNA follows: TGTGCCAGTAGTGACCGACCTTATCAAGAGACCCAGTACTTC. The rearrangement uses TRBV19 and TRBJ2-5; D unresolved. This CDR3 comprises 14 residues. The V end was cut by 5 bases, the J end by 2 bases, with 12 bases between. Germline V gene lookup returns CDR1 LNHDA and CDR2 SQIVND (reference sequence).

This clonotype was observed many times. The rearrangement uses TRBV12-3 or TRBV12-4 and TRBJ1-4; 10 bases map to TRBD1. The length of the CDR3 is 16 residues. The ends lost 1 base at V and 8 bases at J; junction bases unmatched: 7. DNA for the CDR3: TGTGCCAGCAGTTTAGACCGGACAGGGGGTAGCGAAAAACTGTTTTTT. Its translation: CASSLDRTGGSEKLFF.

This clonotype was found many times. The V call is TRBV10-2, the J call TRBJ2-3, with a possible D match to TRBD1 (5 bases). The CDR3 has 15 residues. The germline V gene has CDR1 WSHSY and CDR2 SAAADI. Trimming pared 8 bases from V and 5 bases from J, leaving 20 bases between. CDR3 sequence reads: CASRAGASGLDTQYF. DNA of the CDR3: TGCGCCAGCCGTGCTGGGGCATCTGGCTTAGATACGCAGTATTTT.

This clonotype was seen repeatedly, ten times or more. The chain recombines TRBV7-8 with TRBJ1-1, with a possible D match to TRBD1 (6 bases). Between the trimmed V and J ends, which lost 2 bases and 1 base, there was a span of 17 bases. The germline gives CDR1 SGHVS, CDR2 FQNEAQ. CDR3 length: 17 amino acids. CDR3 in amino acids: CASSLLSTGRGNTEAFF. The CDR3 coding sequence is TGTGCCAGCAGCTTACTATCGACGGGCAGGGGGAACACTGAAGCTTTCTTT.

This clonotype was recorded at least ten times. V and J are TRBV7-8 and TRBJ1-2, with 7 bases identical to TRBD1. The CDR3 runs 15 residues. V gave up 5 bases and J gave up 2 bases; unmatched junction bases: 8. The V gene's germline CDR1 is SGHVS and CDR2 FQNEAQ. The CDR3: CASSSRGTENYGYTF. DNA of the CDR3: TGTGCCAGCAGCAGTCGTGGGACAGAGAACTATGGCTACACCTTC.

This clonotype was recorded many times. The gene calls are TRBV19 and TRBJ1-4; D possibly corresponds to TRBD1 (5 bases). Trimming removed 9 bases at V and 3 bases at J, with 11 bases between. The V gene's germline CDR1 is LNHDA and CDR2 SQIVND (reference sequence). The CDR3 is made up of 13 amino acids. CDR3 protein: CASRARANEKLFF. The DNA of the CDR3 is TGTGCCAGCCGGGCCAGGGCTAATGAAAAACTGTTTTTT. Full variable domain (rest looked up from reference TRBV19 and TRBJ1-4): DGGITQSPKYLFRKEGQNVTLSCEQNLNHDAMYWYRQDPGQGLRLIYYSQIVNDFQKGDIAEGYSVSREKKESFPLTVTSAQKNPTAFYLCASRARANEKLFFGSGTQLSVL.

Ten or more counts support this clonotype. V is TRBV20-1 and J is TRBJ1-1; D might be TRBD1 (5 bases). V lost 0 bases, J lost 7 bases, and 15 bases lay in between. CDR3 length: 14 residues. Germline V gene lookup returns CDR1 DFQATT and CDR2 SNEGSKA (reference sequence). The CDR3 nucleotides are TGCAGTGCTAGAGATCCACGGGGGGTTGGTGAAGCTTTCTTT. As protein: CSARDPRGVGEAFF.

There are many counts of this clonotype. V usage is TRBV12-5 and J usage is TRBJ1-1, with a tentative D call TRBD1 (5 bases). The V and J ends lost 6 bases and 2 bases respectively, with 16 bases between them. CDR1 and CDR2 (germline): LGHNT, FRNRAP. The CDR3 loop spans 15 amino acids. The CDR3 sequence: CASGPEGMRNTEAFF. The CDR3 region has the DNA TGTGCTAGTGGCCCGGAGGGGATGAGAAACACTGAAGCTTTCTTT. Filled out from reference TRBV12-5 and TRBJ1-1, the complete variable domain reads DARVTQTPRHKVTEMGQEVTMRCQPILGHNTVFWYRQTMMQGLELLAYFRNRAPLDDSGMPKDRFSAEMPDATLATLKIQPSEPRDSAVYFCASGPEGMRNTEAFFGQGTRLTVV.

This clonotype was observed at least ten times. The CDR3 sequence is CASSEYTNRELSQYF. CDR3 in DNA: TGCGCCAGCAGCGAGTACACCAACAGGGAATTGAGTCAGTACTTC. V usage is TRBV5-1 and J usage is TRBJ2-7; D may be TRBD1 (6 bases). Germline lookup yields CDR1 SGHRS and CDR2 YFSETQ. The length of the CDR3 is 15 residues. The ends were cut back, 4 bases at V and 10 bases at J, with 24 bases in the middle.

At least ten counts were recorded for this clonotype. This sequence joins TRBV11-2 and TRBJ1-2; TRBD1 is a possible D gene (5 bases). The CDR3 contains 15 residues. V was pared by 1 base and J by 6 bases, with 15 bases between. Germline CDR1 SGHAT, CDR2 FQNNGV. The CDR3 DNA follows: TGTGCCAGCAGCTTAGTGGGAGGGACCCGCCATGGCTACACCTTC. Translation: CASSLVGGTRHGYTF. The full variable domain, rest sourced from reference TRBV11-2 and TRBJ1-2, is EAGVAQSPRYKIIEKRQSVAFWCNPISGHATLYWYQQILGQGPKLLIQFQNNGVVDDSQLPKDRFSAERLKGVDSTLKIQPAKLEDSAVYLCASSLVGGTRHGYTFGSGTRLTVV.

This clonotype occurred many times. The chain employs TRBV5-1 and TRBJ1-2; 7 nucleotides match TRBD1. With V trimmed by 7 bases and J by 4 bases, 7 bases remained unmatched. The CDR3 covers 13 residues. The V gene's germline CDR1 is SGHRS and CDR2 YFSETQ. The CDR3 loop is CASSTGQIYGYTF. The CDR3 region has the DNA TGCGCCAGCTCAACGGGACAGATCTATGGCTACACCTTC.

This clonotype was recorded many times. CDR3 coding DNA: TGCAGTGCTAGAGGGGTAGCGGGAGGAACAGATACGCAGTATTTT. Translation gives CSARGVAGGTDTQYF. The chain links TRBV20-1 to TRBJ2-3; 10 bases are shared with TRBD2. The ends lost 1 base at V and 3 bases at J; junction bases unmatched: 4. CDR1 is DFQATT and CDR2 is SNEGSKA in the germline V gene (reference sequence). The CDR3 runs 15 residues.

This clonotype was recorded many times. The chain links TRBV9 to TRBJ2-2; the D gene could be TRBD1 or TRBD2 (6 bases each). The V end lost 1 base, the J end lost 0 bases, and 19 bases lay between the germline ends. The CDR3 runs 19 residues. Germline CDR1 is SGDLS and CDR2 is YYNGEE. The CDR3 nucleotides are TGTGCCAGCAGCGTAAGGTTAGGGGGGACTGACGCGAACACCGGGGAGCTGTTTTTT. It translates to CASSVRLGGTDANTGELFF.

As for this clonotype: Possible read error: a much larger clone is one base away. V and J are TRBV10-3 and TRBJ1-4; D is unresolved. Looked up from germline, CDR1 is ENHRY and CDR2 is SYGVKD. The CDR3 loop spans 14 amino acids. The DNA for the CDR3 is TGTGCCAGCGCCGCCGGGAGAGTTAATGAAAACCTGTTTTTT. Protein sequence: CASAAGRVNENLFF.

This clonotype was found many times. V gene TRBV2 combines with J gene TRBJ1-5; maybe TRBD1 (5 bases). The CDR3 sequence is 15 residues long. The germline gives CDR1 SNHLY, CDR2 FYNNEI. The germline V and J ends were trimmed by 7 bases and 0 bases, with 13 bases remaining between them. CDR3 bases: TGTGCCAGCAAGGCCGACAGCAATAGCAATCAGCCCCAGCATTTT. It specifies CASKADSNSNQPQHF.

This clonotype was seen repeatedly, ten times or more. The CDR3 is CASSLGSGANVLTF. CDR3 nucleotide sequence: TGTGCCAGCAGCTTGGGCTCTGGGGCCAACGTCCTGACTTTC. The chain employs TRBV5-6 and TRBJ2-6; D remains unclear. The CDR3 totals 14 residues. The germline V gene has CDR1 SGHDT and CDR2 YYEEEE. V lost 0 bases and J lost 0, with 1 base in between.

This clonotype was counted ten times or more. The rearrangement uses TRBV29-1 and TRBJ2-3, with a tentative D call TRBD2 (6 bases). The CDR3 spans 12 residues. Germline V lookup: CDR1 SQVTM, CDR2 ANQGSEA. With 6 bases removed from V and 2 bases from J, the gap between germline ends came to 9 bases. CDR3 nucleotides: TGCAGCGTCGGACTAACCACAGATACGCAGTATTTT. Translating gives CSVGLTTDTQYF.

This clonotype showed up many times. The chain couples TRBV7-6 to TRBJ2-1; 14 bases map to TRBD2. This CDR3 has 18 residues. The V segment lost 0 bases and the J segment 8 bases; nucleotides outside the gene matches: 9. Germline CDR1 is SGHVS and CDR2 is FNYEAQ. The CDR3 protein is CASSLALGGLAGVDEQFF. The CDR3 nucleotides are TGTGCCAGCAGCTTAGCTTTGGGGGGACTAGCGGGAGTGGATGAGCAGTTCTTC.

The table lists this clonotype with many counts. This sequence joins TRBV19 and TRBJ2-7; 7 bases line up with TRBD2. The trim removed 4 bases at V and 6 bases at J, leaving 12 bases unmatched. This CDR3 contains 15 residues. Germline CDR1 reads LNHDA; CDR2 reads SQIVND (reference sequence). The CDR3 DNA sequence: TGTGCCAGTAGTAACCTCGGGGGGAGAGGCGGCGAGCAGTACTTC. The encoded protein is CASSNLGGRGGEQYF.